The clone carrying this T cell receptor beta chain was seen only a few times. Its target is not known. CD4+ T cells that had been cultured provided DNA sequenced with the Oncomine TCR Beta short-read assay. Via MiXCR, TCRdb re-called the PCR reads, giving one row per CDR3 protein. Of 15,000 or so distinct CDR3 sequences detected, approximately 46% appear once; the ten largest clones hold about an eighth. These data originate in a study of vaccination and CD4 T cells after COVID-19. Study outcomes and limitations: Vaccine-specific clones in convalescent patients were spike mono-reactive in 304 of 307 cases.

Treatment reported: approximately nine-day PBMC culture with coronavirus spike peptide pools or control peptides (ViraFEST assay). Looked up from germline, CDR1 is MNHNS and CDR2 is SASEGT. Deletions cut 7 bases from V and 0 bases from J, with 10 bases between. The length of the CDR3 is 14 residues. This chain links TRBV6-1 with TRBJ1-5; D is uncertain. The sequenced sample consisted of CD4+ T cells from blood, cultured in vitro. The TCR comes from a human donor who had recovered from COVID-19. CDR3 in amino acids: CASTGPNSNQPQHF. The CDR3 nucleotides are TGTGCCAGCACTGGACCGAATAGCAATCAGCCCCAGCATTTT.